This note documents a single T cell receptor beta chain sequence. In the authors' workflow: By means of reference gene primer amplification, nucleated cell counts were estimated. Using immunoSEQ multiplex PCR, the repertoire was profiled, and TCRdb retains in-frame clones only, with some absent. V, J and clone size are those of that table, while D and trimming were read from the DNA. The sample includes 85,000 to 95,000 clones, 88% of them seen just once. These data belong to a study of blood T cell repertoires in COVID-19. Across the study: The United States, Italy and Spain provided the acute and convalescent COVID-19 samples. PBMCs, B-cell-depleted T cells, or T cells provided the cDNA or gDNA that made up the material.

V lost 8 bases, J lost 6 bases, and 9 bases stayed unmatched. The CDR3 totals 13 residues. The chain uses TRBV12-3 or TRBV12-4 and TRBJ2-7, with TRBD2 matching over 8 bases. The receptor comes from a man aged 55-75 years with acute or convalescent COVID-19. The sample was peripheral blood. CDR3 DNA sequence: TGTGCCAGCTCGGGGGGGAGCGTGGTCGAGCAGTACTTC. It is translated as CASSGGSVVEQYF.